This TCR beta chain came from a study of CD8+ T cells in alopecia areata. Study-level points and caveats: Against the mouse data, patients shared TCRs less clearly, possibly for HLA reasons.

It was from alopecia areata patients that lesional scalp punch biopsies and peripheral blood were collected. Reverse transcription of extracted RNA yielded cDNA, which provided the sequencing template. Clones were read by immunoSEQ multiplex PCR, and TCRdb kept only the in-frame ones, dropping some. Here the sample spans some 150,000 clones, about 53% being singletons. As regards this clone: The target antigen is unknown.

The CDR3 has 13 amino acids. CDR1 and CDR2 (germline): GTSNPN, SVGIG (reference sequence). The ends were cut back, 1 base at V and 5 bases at J, with 11 bases in the middle. The clonotype was recovered from a human donor with alopecia areata. Sample: CD8+ T cells sorted from blood, taken at week 0. The rearrangement joins TRBV30 to TRBJ1-2; D ambiguous. The CDR3 protein is CAWSGVNLYGYTF. CDR3 in DNA: TGTGCCTGGAGTGGAGTAAATTTGTATGGCTACACCTTC.